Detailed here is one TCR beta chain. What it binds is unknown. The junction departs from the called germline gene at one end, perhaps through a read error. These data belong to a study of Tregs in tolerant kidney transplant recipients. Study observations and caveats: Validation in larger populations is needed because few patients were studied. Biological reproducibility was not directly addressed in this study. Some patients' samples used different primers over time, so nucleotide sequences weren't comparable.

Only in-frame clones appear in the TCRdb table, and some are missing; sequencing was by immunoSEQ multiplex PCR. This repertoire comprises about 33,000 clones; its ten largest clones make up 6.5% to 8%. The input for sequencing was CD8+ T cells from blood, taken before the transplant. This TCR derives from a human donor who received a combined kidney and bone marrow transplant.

The sequenced CDR3 bases are TGCAGTGCTGGAGAGAACTTACAGACGCCCTTCACAGATACG. Translating it yields CSAGENLQTPFTDT. The CDR3 as a whole reads CSAGENLQTPFTDTQYF. The chain carries TRBV20-1 and TRBJ2-3; D gene unclear. The read gets to within 3 residues of the CDR3 end, and the germline J gene fills in the rest. The V gene's germline CDR1 is DFQATT and CDR2 SNEGSKA (reference sequence). The CDR3 runs to 17 residues.